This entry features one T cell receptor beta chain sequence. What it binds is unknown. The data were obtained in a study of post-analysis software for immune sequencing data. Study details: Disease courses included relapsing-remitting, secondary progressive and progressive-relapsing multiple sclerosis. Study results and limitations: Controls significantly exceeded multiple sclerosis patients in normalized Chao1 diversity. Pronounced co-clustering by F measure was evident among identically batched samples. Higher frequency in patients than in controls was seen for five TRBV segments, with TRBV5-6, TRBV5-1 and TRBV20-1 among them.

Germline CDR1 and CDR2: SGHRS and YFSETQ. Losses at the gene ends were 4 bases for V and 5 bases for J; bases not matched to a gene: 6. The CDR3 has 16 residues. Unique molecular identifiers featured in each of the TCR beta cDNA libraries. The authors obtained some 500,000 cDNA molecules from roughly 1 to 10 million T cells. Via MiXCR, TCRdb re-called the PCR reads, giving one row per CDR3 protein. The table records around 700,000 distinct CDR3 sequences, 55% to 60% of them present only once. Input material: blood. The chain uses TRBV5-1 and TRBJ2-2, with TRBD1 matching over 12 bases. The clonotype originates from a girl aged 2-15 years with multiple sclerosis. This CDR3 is CASSPGTGGRTGELFF. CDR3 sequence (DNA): TGCGCCAGCAGCCCCGGGACAGGGGGCAGGACCGGGGAGCTGTTTTTT.